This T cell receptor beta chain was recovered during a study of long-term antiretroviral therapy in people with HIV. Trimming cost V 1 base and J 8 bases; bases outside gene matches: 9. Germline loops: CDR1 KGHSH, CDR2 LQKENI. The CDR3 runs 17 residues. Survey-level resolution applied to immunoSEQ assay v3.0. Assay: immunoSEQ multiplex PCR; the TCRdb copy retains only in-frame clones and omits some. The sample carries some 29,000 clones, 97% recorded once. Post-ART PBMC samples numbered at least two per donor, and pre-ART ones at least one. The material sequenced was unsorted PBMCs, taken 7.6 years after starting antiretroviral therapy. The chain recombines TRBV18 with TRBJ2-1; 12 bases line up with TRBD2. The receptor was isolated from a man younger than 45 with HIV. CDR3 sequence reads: CASSPLSSTSGGYEQFF. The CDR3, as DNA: TGTGCCAGCTCACCACTGTCATCGACTAGCGGGGGCTATGAGCAGTTCTTC.